What follows describes a single TCR beta chain. TCRdb's copy holds only in-frame clones and misses some; the assay was immunoSEQ multiplex PCR. The sample has 150,000 to 200,000 clones, less than 95% seen once. This sample is part of a study of blood T cell repertoires in COVID-19. Study-level background: PBMCs, B-cell-depleted T cells, or T cells were the source of the cDNA or gDNA that made up the material.

After removal of 6 bases from V and 4 bases from J, the junction contained 4 bases not matched to a gene. CDR1 and CDR2 from the germline V gene are MNHEY and SMNVEV (reference sequence). The CDR3 is 14 amino acids. Sequences were obtained from peripheral blood. The chain uses TRBV27 and TRBJ1-4; 8 bases match TRBD1. The clonotype originates from a man younger than 40 with COVID-19, enrolled during active disease. CDR3 amino acids: CASSRGRFNEKLFF. The DNA of the CDR3 is TGTGCCAGCAGCAGGGGGCGGTTTAATGAAAAACTGTTTTTT.